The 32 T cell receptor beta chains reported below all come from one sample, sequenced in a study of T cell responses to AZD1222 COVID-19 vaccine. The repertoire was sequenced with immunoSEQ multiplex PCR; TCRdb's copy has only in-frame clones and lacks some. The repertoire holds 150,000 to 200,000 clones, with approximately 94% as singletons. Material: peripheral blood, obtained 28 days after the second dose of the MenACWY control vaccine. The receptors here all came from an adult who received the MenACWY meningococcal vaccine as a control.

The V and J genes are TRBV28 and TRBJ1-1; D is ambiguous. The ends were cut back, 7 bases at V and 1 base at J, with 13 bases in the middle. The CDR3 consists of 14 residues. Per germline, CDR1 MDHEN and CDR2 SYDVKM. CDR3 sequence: CASTFLAANTEAFF. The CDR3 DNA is TGTGCCAGCACCTTTTTGGCAGCGAACACTGAAGCTTTCTTT.

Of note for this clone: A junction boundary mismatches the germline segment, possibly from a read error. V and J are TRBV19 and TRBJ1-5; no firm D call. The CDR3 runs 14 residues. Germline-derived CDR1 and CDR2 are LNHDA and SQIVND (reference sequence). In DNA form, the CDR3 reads TGTGCCAGTAGTCTAGAGAATCGCAATCAGCCCCAGCATTTT. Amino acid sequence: CASSLENRNQPQHF. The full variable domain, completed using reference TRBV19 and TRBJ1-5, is DGGITQSPKYLFRKEGQNVTLSCEQNLNHDAMYWYRQDPGQGLRLIYYSQIVNDFQKGDIAEGYSVSREKKESFPLTVTSAQKNPTAFYLCASSLENRNQPQHFGDGTRLSIL.

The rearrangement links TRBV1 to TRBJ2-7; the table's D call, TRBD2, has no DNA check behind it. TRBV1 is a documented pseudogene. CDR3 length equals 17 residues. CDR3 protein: CTSSRSSGSPISYEQYF. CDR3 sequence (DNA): TGCACCAGCAGCCGCTCTAGCGGGAGCCCAATCTCCTACGAGCAGTACTTC.

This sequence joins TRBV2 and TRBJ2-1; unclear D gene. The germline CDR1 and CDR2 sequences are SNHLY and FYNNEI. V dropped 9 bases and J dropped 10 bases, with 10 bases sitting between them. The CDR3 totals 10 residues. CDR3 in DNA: TGTGCCAGTCATAGTGGAGAGCAGTTCTTC. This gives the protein CASHSGEQFF.

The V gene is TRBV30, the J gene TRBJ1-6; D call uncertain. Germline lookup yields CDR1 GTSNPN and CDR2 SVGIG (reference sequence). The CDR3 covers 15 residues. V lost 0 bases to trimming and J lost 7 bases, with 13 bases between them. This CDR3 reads CAWSVGGGGNSPLHF. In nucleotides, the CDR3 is TGTGCCTGGAGTGTAGGTGGAGGAGGGAATTCACCCCTCCACTTT.

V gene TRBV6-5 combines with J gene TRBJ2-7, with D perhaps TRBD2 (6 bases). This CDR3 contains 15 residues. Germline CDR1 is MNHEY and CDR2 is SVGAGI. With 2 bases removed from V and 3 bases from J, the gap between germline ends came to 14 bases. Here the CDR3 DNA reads TGTGCCAGCAGTTACGTCGGGAGCGAAATCTACGAGCAGTACTTC. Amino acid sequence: CASSYVGSEIYEQYF.

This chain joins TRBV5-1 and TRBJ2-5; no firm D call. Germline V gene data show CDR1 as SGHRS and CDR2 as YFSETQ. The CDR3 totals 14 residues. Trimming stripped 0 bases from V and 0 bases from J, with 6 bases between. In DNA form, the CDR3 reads TGCGCCAGCAGCTTGGGGACCAACCAAGAGACCCAGTACTTC. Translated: CASSLGTNQETQYF. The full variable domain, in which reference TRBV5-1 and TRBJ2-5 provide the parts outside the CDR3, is KAGVTQTPRYLIKTRGQQVTLSCSPISGHRSVSWYQQTPGQGLQFLFEYFSETQRNKGNFPGRFSGRQFSNSRSEMNVSTLELGDSALYLCASSLGTNQETQYFGPGTRLLVL.

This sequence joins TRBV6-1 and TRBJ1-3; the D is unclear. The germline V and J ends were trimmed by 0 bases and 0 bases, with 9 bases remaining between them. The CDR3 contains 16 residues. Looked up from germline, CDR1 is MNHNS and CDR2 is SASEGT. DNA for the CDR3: TGTGCCAGCAGTGAAGCTCTTACCTACTCTGGAAACACCATATATTTT. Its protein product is CASSEALTYSGNTIYF.

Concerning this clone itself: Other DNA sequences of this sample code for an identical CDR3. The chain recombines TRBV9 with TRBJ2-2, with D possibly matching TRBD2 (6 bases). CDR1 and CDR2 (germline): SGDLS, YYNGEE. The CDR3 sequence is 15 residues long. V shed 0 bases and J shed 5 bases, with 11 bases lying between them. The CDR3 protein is CASSVVGGATGELFF. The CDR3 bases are TGTGCCAGCAGCGTAGTTGGCGGGGCTACCGGGGAGCTGTTTTTT.

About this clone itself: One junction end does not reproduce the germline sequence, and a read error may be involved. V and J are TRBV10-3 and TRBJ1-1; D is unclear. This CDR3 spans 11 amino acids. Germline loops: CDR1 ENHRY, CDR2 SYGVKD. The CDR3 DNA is TGTGCCATCGGTGAGAACACTGAAGCTTTCTTT. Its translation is CAIGENTEAFF.

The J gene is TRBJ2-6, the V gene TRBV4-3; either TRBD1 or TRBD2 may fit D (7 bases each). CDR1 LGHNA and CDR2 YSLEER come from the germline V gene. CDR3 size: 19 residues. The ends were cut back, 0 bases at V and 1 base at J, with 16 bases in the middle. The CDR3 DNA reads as TGCGCCAGCAGCCAAGATCTCAGGGGGGGAGGATCTGGGGCCAACGTCCTGACTTTC. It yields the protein CASSQDLRGGGSGANVLTF.

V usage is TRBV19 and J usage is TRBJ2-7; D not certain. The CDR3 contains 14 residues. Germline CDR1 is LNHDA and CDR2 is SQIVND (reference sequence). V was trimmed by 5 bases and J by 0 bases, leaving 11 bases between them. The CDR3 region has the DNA TGTGCCAGTAGTCCCTACAACCCCTCCTACGAGCAGTACTTC. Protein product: CASSPYNPSYEQYF.

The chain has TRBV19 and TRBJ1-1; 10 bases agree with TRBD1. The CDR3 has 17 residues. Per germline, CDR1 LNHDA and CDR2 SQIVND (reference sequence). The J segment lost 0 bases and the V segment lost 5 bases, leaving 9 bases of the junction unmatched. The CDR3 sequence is CASSHIRDRGLNTEAFF. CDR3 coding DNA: TGTGCCAGTAGTCATATCCGGGACAGGGGATTGAACACTGAAGCTTTCTTT. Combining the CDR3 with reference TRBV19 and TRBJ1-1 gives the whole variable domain DGGITQSPKYLFRKEGQNVTLSCEQNLNHDAMYWYRQDPGQGLRLIYYSQIVNDFQKGDIAEGYSVSREKKESFPLTVTSAQKNPTAFYLCASSHIRDRGLNTEAFFGQGTRLTVV.

The CDR3 region is CASSETGDYGYTF. The CDR3, as DNA: TGTGCCAGCAGCGAAACAGGAGACTATGGCTACACCTTC. The rearrangement links TRBV11-3 to TRBJ1-2; possibly TRBD1 for D (5 bases). Germline V gene data show CDR1 as SGHNT and CDR2 as YENEEA. The CDR3 contains 13 residues. Trimming shortened V by 5 bases and J by 3 bases, and 10 bases separated the two germline ends.

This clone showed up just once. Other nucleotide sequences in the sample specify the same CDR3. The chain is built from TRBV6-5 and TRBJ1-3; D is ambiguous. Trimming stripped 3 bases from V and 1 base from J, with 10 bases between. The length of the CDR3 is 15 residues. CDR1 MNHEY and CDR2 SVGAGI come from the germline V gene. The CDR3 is CASSYSPGSGNTIYF. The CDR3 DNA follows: TGTGCCAGCAGTTATTCCCCAGGTTCTGGAAACACCATATATTTT.

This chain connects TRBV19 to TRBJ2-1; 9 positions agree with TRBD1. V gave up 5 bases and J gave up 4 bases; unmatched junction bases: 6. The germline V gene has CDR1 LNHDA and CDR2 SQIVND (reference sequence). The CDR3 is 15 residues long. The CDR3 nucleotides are TGTGCCAGTAGTGGGACAGGGTTGCGTTACAATGAGCAGTTCTTC. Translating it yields CASSGTGLRYNEQFF.

The CDR3 region is CASSQWGMGTEAFF. The CDR3 DNA follows: TGTGCCAGCAGTCAATGGGGAATGGGCACTGAAGCTTTCTTT. The chain recombines TRBV7-8 with TRBJ1-1; D remains ambiguous. The CDR3 spans 14 residues. Trimming shortened V by 6 bases and J by 4 bases, and 15 bases separated the two germline ends. Germline values: CDR1 SGHVS, CDR2 FQNEAQ.

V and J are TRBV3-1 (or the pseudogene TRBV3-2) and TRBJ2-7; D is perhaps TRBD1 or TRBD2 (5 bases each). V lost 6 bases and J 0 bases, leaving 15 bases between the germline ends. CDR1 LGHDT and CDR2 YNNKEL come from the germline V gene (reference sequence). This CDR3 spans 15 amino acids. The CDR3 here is CASRKGRGPSYEQYF. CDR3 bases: TGTGCCAGCAGAAAAGGTAGGGGACCCTCCTACGAGCAGTACTTC.

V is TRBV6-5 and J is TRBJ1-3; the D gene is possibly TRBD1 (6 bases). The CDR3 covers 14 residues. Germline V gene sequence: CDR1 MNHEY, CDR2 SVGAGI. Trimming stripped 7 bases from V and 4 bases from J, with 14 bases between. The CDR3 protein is CASKARGQGNTIYF. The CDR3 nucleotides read TGTGCCAGCAAAGCACGGGGGCAGGGAAACACCATATATTTT.

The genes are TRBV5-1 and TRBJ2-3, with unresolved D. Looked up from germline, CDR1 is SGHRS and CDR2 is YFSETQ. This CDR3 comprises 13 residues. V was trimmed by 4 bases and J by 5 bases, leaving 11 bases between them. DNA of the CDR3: TGCGCCAGCAGCGTGGCCCACCGAGATACGCAGTATTTT. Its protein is CASSVAHRDTQYF. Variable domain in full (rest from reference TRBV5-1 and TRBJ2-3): KAGVTQTPRYLIKTRGQQVTLSCSPISGHRSVSWYQQTPGQGLQFLFEYFSETQRNKGNFPGRFSGRQFSNSRSEMNVSTLELGDSALYLCASSVAHRDTQYFGPGTRLTVL.

The CDR3 sequence: CASEAPNTEAFF. CDR3 bases: TGTGCCAGCGAAGCACCGAACACTGAAGCTTTCTTT. The V call is TRBV27, the J call TRBJ1-1, with D hard to call. CDR1 MNHEY and CDR2 SMNVEV come from the germline V gene (reference sequence). The CDR3 length is 12 residues. V lost 8 bases and J lost 1, with 8 bases in between.

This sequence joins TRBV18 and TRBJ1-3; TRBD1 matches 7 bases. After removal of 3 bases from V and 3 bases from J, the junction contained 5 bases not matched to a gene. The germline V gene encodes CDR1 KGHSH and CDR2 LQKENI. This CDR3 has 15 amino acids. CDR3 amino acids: CASSPEGAGGNTIYF. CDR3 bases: TGTGCCAGCTCACCGGAGGGGGCAGGTGGAAACACCATATATTTT.

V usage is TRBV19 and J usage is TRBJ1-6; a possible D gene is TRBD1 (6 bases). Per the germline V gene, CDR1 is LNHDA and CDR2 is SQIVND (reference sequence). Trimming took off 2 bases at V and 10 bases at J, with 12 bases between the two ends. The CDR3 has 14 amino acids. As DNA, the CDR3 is TGTGCCAGTAGTATACAGGGGATGGAGTCACCCCTCCACTTT. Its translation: CASSIQGMESPLHF. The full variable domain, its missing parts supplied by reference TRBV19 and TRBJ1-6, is DGGITQSPKYLFRKEGQNVTLSCEQNLNHDAMYWYRQDPGQGLRLIYYSQIVNDFQKGDIAEGYSVSREKKESFPLTVTSAQKNPTAFYLCASSIQGMESPLHFGNGTRLTVT.

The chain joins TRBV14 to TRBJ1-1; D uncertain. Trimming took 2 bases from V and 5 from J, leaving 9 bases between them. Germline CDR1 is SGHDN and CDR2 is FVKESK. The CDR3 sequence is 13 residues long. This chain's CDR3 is CASSQNTGTEAFF. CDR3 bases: TGTGCCAGCAGCCAAAATACCGGGACTGAAGCTTTCTTT.

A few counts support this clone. As DNA, the CDR3 is TGTGCCAGCAGTTCCACTAGAAACACCGGGGAGCTGTTTTTT. Amino acid sequence: CASSSTRNTGELFF. J is TRBJ2-2 and V is TRBV6-4; D might be TRBD2 (5 bases). This CDR3 region has 14 residues. V dropped 5 bases and J dropped 2 bases, with 9 bases sitting between them. CDR1 and CDR2 (germline): MRHNA, SNTAGT.

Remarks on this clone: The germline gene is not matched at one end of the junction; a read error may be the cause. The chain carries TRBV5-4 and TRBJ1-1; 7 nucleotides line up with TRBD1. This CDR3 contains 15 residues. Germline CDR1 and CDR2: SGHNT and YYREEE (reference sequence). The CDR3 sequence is CVSSERQGRDTEAFF. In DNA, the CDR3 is TGTGTCAGCAGCGAGCGACAGGGAAGGGACACTGAAGCTTTCTTT.

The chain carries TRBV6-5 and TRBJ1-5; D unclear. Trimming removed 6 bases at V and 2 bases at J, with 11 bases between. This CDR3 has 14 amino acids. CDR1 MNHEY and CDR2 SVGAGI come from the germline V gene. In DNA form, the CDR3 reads TGTGCCAGCAGCTGGGCGCGGGGCAATCAGCCCCAGCATTTT. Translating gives CASSWARGNQPQHF.

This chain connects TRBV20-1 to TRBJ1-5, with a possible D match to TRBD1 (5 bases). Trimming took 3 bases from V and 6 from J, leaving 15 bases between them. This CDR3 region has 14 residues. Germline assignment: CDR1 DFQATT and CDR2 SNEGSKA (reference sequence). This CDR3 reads CSASGTEVVQPQHF. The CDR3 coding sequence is TGCAGTGCTAGTGGGACGGAGGTTGTTCAGCCCCAGCATTTT.

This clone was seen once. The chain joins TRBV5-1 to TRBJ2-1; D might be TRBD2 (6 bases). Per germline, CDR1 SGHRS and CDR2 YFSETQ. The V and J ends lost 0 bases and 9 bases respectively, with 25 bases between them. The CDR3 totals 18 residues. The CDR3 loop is CASSLGGDSLYHNGEQFF. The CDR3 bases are TGCGCCAGCAGCTTGGGAGGGGACTCCCTTTATCACAATGGTGAGCAGTTCTTC.

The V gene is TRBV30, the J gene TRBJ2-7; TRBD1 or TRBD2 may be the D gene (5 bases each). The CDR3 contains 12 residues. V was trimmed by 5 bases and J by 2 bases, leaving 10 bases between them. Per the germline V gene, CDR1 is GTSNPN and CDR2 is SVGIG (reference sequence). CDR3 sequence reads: CAWGRGPYEQYF. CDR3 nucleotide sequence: TGTGCCTGGGGCCGGGGCCCCTACGAGCAGTACTTC.

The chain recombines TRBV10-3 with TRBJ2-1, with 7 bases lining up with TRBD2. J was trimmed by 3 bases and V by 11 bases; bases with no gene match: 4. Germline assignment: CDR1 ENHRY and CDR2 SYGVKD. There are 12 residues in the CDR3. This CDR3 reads CAVGTIYNEQFF. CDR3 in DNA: TGTGCCGTCGGGACTATCTACAATGAGCAGTTCTTC.

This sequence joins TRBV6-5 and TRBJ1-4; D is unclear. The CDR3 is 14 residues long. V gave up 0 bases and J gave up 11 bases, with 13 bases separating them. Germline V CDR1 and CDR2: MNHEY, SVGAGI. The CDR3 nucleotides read TGTGCCAGCAGTTACTCGAGGCAGCCCCATAAACTGTTTTTT. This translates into CASSYSRQPHKLFF.